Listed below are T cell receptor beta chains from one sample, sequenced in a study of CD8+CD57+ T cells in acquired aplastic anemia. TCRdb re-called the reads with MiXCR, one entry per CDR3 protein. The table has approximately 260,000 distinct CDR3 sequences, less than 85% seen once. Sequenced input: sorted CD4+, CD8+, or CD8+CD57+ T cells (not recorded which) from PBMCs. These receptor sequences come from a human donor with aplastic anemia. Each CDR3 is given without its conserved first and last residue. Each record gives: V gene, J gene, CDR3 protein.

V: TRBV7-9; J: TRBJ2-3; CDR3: ASSSAYGHYSGP
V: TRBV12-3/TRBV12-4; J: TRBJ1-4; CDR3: ASRARDSWYEKLF
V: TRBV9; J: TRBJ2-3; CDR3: ASGDGGKGTES
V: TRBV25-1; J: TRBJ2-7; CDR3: ASSGGGGGIKNDQY
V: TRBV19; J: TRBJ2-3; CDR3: ASSIASGGGDEQY
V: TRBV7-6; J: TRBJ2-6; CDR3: ASTTLSGANVLT
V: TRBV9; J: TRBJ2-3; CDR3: ASRLAGNIEYLD
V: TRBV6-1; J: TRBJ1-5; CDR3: ASSRQGYQPQH
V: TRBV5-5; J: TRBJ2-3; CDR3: ASSLDTGDHTDTQY
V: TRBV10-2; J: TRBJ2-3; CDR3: ASSERVAGTDTQY
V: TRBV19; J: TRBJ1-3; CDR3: ASSPPVPGPGRLCSGNTIY
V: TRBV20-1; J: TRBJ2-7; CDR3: SVPGQGAEQY
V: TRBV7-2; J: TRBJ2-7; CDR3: ASSKGWDRPYEQY
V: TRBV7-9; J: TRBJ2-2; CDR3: ASSNLPGELF
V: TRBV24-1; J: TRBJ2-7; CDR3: ATSALGRGRLDEHT
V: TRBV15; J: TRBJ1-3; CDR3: ATSREIISGNTIY
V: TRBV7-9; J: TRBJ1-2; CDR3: ASSLRDRRLAYGYT
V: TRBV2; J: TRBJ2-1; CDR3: ASGVPGQDTNEQF
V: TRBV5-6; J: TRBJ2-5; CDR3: ASSLAAVTKETQY
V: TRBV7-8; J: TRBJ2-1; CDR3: ASSSGVTGGQFLF
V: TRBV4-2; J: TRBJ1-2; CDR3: ASSQDRAGGYGYT
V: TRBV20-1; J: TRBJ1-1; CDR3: SARVEGGYSEAF
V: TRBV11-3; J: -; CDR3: ASSALSDTQH
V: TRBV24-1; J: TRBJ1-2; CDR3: ATCASSLTGGADYGYT
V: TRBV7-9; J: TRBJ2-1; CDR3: ASSCQMRGGGNEQF
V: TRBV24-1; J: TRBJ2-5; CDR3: ATSDPRQVRETQY
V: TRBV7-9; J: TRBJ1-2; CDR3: ASSFQRSGWLDYT
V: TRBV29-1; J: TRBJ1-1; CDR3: SVMVARPEAF
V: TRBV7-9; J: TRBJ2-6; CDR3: AGRGAGSYGAYGLT
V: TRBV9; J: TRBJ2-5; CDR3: ASSGEWEAGVPQETQY
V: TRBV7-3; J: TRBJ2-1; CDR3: ASTRQANAVSHEQF
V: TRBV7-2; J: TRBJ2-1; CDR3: ASSLWGHPDTQQF
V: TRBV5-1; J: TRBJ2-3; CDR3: ASSLDKDSYLPQAADTQY
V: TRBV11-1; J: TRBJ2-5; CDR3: AYGLEPYQETQY
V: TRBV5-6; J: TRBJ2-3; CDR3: ASSLERADTDTQY
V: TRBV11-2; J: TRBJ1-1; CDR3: ASSALQGQTEAL
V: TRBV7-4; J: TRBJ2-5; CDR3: ASSSSATWRETQY
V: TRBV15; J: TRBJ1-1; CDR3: ASSESREQGEAF
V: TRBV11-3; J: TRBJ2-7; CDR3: ASSLDLTVYEQY
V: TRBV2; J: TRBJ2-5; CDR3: ASVGGATDTH
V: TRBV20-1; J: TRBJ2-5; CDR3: SARVWSQETQY
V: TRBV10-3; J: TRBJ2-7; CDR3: AISESSGEQY
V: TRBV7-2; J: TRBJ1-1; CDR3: ASSDYSGEEAF
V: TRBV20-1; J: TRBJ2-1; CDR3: SARLAGGEYNEQF
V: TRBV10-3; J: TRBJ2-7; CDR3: AIKAGEYEQY
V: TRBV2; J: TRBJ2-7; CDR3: ASIEGGYEQY
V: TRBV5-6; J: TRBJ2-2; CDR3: ASSLWGGELF
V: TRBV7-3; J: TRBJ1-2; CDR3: ASSLGAGSGYTFT
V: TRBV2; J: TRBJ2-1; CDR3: ASGDGGADTQDVRP